These 4 T cell receptor beta chains share one sample of origin, sequenced in a study of blood T cell repertoires in COVID-19. Produced via immunoSEQ multiplex PCR; TCRdb's table is partial and in-frame only. The sample has 200,000 to 250,000 clones; roughly 86% are singletons. The sample taken for sequencing was PBMCs or T cells enriched from blood (not recorded which). The receptors shown here come from a woman aged 45-65 years who had recovered from COVID-19.

This chain links TRBV19 with TRBJ1-5; TRBD1 aligns across 8 bases. The CDR3 runs 15 residues. Germline CDR1 reads LNHDA; CDR2 reads SQIVND (reference sequence). With V trimmed by 5 bases and J by 1 base, 4 bases remained unmatched. CDR3 region: CASSLTGESNQPQHF. The CDR3 nucleotides read TGTGCCAGTAGTCTGACAGGGGAAAGCAATCAGCCCCAGCATTTT.

The chain couples TRBV11-1 to TRBJ1-2; TRBD1 matches at 7 bases. The J segment lost 6 bases and the V segment lost 4 bases, leaving 11 bases of the junction unmatched. The CDR3 is 15 residues long. Germline CDR1 SGHAT, CDR2 FQDESV (reference sequence). This CDR3 reads CASSSQGIYDHGYTF. The CDR3 DNA sequence: TGTGCCAGCAGCTCACAGGGGATCTATGATCATGGCTACACCTTC.

The gene calls are TRBV7-8 and TRBJ2-7; 8 bases align to TRBD2. CDR1 is SGHVS and CDR2 is FQNEAQ in the germline V gene. V shed 4 bases, J shed 7 bases, and the junction held 15 bases outside the gene matches. The CDR3 loop spans 16 amino acids. CDR3 amino acids: CASSSTGAGGPGEQYF. The CDR3, as DNA: TGTGCCAGCAGCTCCACCGGGGCGGGAGGCCCAGGGGAGCAGTACTTC. Combining the CDR3 with reference TRBV7-8 and TRBJ2-7 gives the whole variable domain GAGVSQSPRYKVAKRGQDVALRCDPISGHVSLFWYQQALGQGPEFLTYFQNEAQLDKSGLPSDRFFAERPEGSVSTLKIQRTQQEDSAVYLCASSSTGAGGPGEQYFGPGTRLTVT.

The chain uses TRBV15 and TRBJ1-4; 11 bases fit TRBD1. The CDR3 spans 16 residues. V dropped 0 bases and J dropped 8; count of bases not matched to a gene: 5. Germline V gene lookup returns CDR1 LNHNV and CDR2 YYDKDF (reference sequence). The CDR3 loop is CATSRDLGQGAEKLFF. DNA for the CDR3: TGTGCCACCAGCAGAGATTTAGGACAGGGGGCAGAAAAACTGTTTTTT.